This T cell receptor (beta chain) was sequenced during a study of identifying expanded T cells in peripheral blood. Study-wide results and limits: Roughly two-week clone count variance significantly increased as total template count grew.

CDR1 and CDR2 from the germline V gene are SGHVS and FNYEAQ. The CDR3 loop spans 13 amino acids. With V trimmed by 6 bases and J by 2 bases, 4 bases remained unmatched. TCRdb's table, derived via immunoSEQ multiplex PCR, lists solely in-frame clones and lacks some. The repertoire includes 55,000 to 60,000 clones, roughly 90% of them detected once, and 3.6% sits in the top ten. Collection occurred without any documented infections or immune events in donors. As concerns this clone: Its target is not known.

This TCR derives from a person aged 18-69 years in good health. Sequencing used blood. The V call is TRBV7-6, the J call TRBJ2-7; 7 bases line up with TRBD1. CDR3: CASSFGTAYEQYF. CDR3 DNA: TGTGCCAGCAGTTTTGGGACAGCCTACGAGCAGTACTTC.